Below are 27 T cell receptor beta chains sequenced from a single sample in a study of T cells in localized non-small cell lung cancer. The data were produced by immunoSEQ multiplex PCR, yet TCRdb's version contains in-frame clones alone and is incomplete. The sample lists 45,000 or so clones; approximately 81% were seen once. The sample consisted of peripheral blood mononuclear cells, taken before any cancer treatment. These TCRs come from a man aged 35-75 years with stage III lung adenocarcinoma.

J is TRBJ2-3 and V is TRBV5-1; D is ambiguous. Trimming removed 4 bases at V and 2 bases at J, with 14 bases between. The CDR3 is made up of 15 amino acids. Germline values: CDR1 SGHRS, CDR2 YFSETQ. CDR3 in amino acids: CASSALQAATDTQYF. CDR3 bases: TGCGCCAGCAGCGCCCTTCAGGCTGCCACAGATACGCAGTATTTT.

V usage is TRBV11-1 and J usage is TRBJ2-5, with D unclear. CDR3 length: 12 residues. Trimming stripped 3 bases from V and 3 bases from J, with 5 bases between. Germline loops: CDR1 SGHAT, CDR2 FQDESV (reference sequence). CDR3 sequence: CASSFGEETQYF. CDR3 in DNA: TGTGCCAGCAGCTTTGGGGAAGAGACCCAGTACTTC. The complete variable domain, with remaining parts taken from reference TRBV11-1 and TRBJ2-5, reads EAEVAQSPRYKITEKSQAVAFWCDPISGHATLYWYRQILGQGPELLVQFQDESVVDDSQLPKDRFSAERLKGVDSTLKIQPAELGDSAMYLCASSFGEETQYFGPGTRLLVL.

The rearrangement joins TRBV2 to TRBJ2-5; possibly TRBD2 for D (5 bases). CDR1 SNHLY and CDR2 FYNNEI come from the germline V gene. CDR3 length: 13 amino acids. V shed 4 bases and J shed 5 bases, with 11 bases lying between them. CDR3 residues: CASSAPPGETQYF. DNA of the CDR3: TGTGCCAGCAGTGCCCCGCCGGGGGAGACCCAGTACTTC.

The chain recombines TRBV6-5 with TRBJ1-6; 9 nucleotides agree with TRBD1. Germline lookup yields CDR1 MNHEY and CDR2 SVGAGI. The V and J ends lost 6 bases and 13 bases, in that order; junction bases with no gene match: 7. This CDR3 region has 13 residues. The CDR3 region has the DNA TGTGCCAGCAGCCCGACAGGGGGTGGGCCCCTCCACTTT. Translation: CASSPTGGGPLHF.

This rearrangement joins TRBV6-4 to TRBJ1-4, with TRBD1 identical over 9 bases. This CDR3 has 16 amino acids. The germline gives CDR1 MRHNA, CDR2 SNTAGT. The V and J ends lost 6 bases and 2 bases, in that order; junction bases with no gene match: 7. The DNA for the CDR3 is TGTGCCAGCAGGAACGGGACAGGGCGGACTAATGAAAAACTGTTTTTT. Its translation is CASRNGTGRTNEKLFF.

The CDR3 loop reads CASSLAEGVFNPGAEEETQYF. The CDR3 DNA sequence: TGTGCCAGCAGCTTAGCGGAAGGGGTCTTTAACCCTGGGGCGGAGGAAGAGACCCAGTACTTC. V usage is TRBV7-6 and J usage is TRBJ2-5, with D perhaps given as TRBD1 or TRBD2 (5 bases each). V shed 0 bases and J shed 3 bases, with 29 bases lying between them. Germline values: CDR1 SGHVS, CDR2 FNYEAQ. This CDR3 comprises 21 residues.

This clone was seen more than once but under ten times. The chain is built from TRBV4-2 and TRBJ2-2; 7 nucleotides agree with TRBD2. CDR1 is LGHNA, CDR2 YNFKEQ, per germline. The CDR3 loop spans 16 amino acids. With 4 bases clipped from V and 3 bases from J, the junction kept 8 bases outside the gene matches. CDR3 nucleotides: TGTGCCAGCAGCCTCCGAGCGGGGCGGGACACCGGGGAGCTGTTTTTT. Translation: CASSLRAGRDTGELFF.

The DNA for the CDR3 is TGTGCCAGCAGCCCTATGGTCGAGACCCAGTACTTC. Its translation is CASSPMVETQYF. The chain combines TRBV9 with TRBJ2-5; the D is unclear. Germline loops: CDR1 SGDLS, CDR2 YYNGEE. The CDR3 loop spans 12 amino acids. Trimming shortened V by 4 bases and J by 5 bases, and 9 bases separated the two germline ends.

The chain joins TRBV19 to TRBJ1-2, with 7 bases lining up with TRBD1. This CDR3 spans 14 amino acids. V shed 3 bases, J shed 8 bases, and the junction held 9 bases outside the gene matches. Germline V gene lookup returns CDR1 LNHDA and CDR2 SQIVND (reference sequence). CDR3 region: CASSIWEQGIGYTF. The CDR3 region has the DNA TGTGCCAGTAGTATTTGGGAACAGGGGATCGGCTACACCTTC.

CDR3 DNA sequence: TGCGCCAGCAGCTTGAATGGGGGCCGCGATTCTAACTATGGCTACACCTTC. Translation gives CASSLNGGRDSNYGYTF. V usage is TRBV5-1 and J usage is TRBJ1-2; D is possibly TRBD1 (6 bases). V was trimmed by 1 base and J by 0 bases, leaving 16 bases between them. The CDR3 extends over 17 amino acids. Germline V gives CDR1 SGHRS, CDR2 YFSETQ.

The V and J genes are TRBV5-6 and TRBJ2-3; perhaps TRBD1 as D (6 bases). V was shortened by 0 bases and J by 0 bases, with 14 bases between the two germline ends. Germline lookup yields CDR1 SGHDT and CDR2 YYEEEE. The CDR3 is 17 residues long. The CDR3 DNA follows: TGTGCCAGCAGCTTGGGCCCCCCAGGGGATAGCACAGATACGCAGTATTTT. Its translation is CASSLGPPGDSTDTQYF.

The V gene is TRBV18, the J gene TRBJ1-6, with D possibly being TRBD1 (6 bases). Germline values: CDR1 KGHSH, CDR2 LQKENI. The CDR3 spans 15 residues. The V gene lost 3 bases and the J gene lost 5 bases, with 11 bases spanning the gap. The DNA for the CDR3 is TGTGCCAGCTCACCCCTGGGACAAGATAATTCACCCCTCCACTTT. Residues: CASSPLGQDNSPLHF.

This rearrangement joins TRBV5-1 to TRBJ2-7, with D possibly being TRBD1 or TRBD2 (5 bases each). CDR1 and CDR2 from the germline V gene are SGHRS and YFSETQ. Trimming took off 0 bases at V and 1 base at J, with 20 bases between the two ends. The CDR3 extends over 18 amino acids. CDR3 sequence: CASSLGPPGRTTSYEQYF. The CDR3 DNA follows: TGCGCCAGCAGCTTGGGTCCCCCGGGACGGACAACTTCCTACGAGCAGTACTTC.

V gene TRBV4-1 combines with J gene TRBJ2-7; a weak D match, TRBD2 (7 bases). The CDR3 is made up of 15 amino acids. Trimming pared 1 base from V and 1 base from J, leaving 11 bases between. CDR1 is MGHRA and CDR2 is YSYEKL in the germline V gene. The CDR3 here is CASSQVGGPSYEQYF. DNA of the CDR3: TGCGCCAGCAGCCAAGTCGGGGGGCCGTCCTACGAGCAGTACTTC.

This chain links TRBV13 with TRBJ1-1, with a possible D match to TRBD1 (5 bases). The length of the CDR3 is 15 residues. V was cut by 6 bases and J by 2 bases, with 16 bases left in between. Germline loops: CDR1 PRHDT, CDR2 FYEKMQ (reference sequence). In DNA, the CDR3 is TGTGCCAGCAGTCTGGGGCTGGGAGGTAACACTGAAGCTTTCTTT. Encoded protein: CASSLGLGGNTEAFF.

The CDR3 region is CASSTGLATDTQYF. The CDR3 DNA sequence: TGTGCCAGCTCGACGGGACTAGCCACAGATACGCAGTATTTT. The rearrangement joins TRBV5-4 to TRBJ2-3; TRBD2 aligns across 9 bases. Germline trimming cut 7 bases from V and 2 bases from J; bases unmatched to any gene: 5. The CDR3 runs 14 residues. Germline-derived CDR1 and CDR2 are SGHNT and YYREEE (reference sequence).

The chain combines TRBV2 with TRBJ1-6; no clear D gene. The germline V gene encodes CDR1 SNHLY and CDR2 FYNNEI. The ends were cut back, 2 bases at V and 10 bases at J, with 12 bases in the middle. The CDR3 length is 14 residues. CDR3 amino acids: CASSEQGSGSPLHF. For the CDR3, the DNA is TGTGCCAGCAGTGAACAAGGGTCGGGATCACCCCTCCACTTT.

CDR3 amino acids: CASRAERGARDTQYF. The CDR3, as DNA: TGTGCCAGCAGGGCGGAGCGGGGGGCAAGGGATACGCAGTATTTT. The chain joins TRBV2 to TRBJ2-3; TRBD2 aligns across 9 bases. Per germline, CDR1 SNHLY and CDR2 FYNNEI. This CDR3 is built from 15 residues. V lost 6 bases, J lost 6 bases, and 10 bases stayed unmatched. Using reference TRBV2 and TRBJ2-3 for the parts outside the CDR3, the full variable domain is EPEVTQTPSHQVTQMGQEVILRCVPISNHLYFYWYRQILGQKVEFLVSFYNNEISEKSEIFDDQFSVERPDGSNFTLKIRSTKLEDSAMYFCASRAERGARDTQYFGPGTRLTVL.

The genes are TRBV5-1 and TRBJ1-1; no definite D call. The V gene's germline CDR1 is SGHRS and CDR2 YFSETQ. Trimming stripped 9 bases from V and 0 bases from J, with 21 bases between. There are 16 residues in the CDR3. The chain's CDR3 is CATSEVPMYMNTEAFF. DNA of the CDR3: TGCGCCACATCCGAGGTACCCATGTACATGAACACTGAAGCTTTCTTT. The full variable domain, with the rest looked up from reference TRBV5-1 and TRBJ1-1, is KAGVTQTPRYLIKTRGQQVTLSCSPISGHRSVSWYQQTPGQGLQFLFEYFSETQRNKGNFPGRFSGRQFSNSRSEMNVSTLELGDSALYLCATSEVPMYMNTEAFFGQGTRLTVV.

The genes are TRBV5-6 and TRBJ1-3, with D perhaps TRBD1 (6 bases). Germline values: CDR1 SGHDT, CDR2 YYEEEE. CDR3 size: 14 residues. V shed 2 bases and J shed 4 bases, with 10 bases lying between them. In DNA form, the CDR3 reads TGTGCCAGCAGCTTAGGGGGGAGAGGAAACACCATATATTTT. This encodes CASSLGGRGNTIYF.

This chain connects TRBV10-3 to TRBJ2-2, with D perhaps TRBD2 (6 bases). Germline lookup yields CDR1 ENHRY and CDR2 SYGVKD. This CDR3 spans 15 amino acids. V was trimmed by 5 bases and J by 3 bases, leaving 13 bases between them. CDR3 coding DNA: TGTGCCATCAGTTCTCCGGGACTTCACACCGGGGAGCTGTTTTTT. Protein product: CAISSPGLHTGELFF.

This clone was seen more than once but under ten times. The V call is TRBV11-2, the J call TRBJ2-5, with D hard to call. Germline loops: CDR1 SGHAT, CDR2 FQNNGV. There are 12 residues in the CDR3. V was trimmed by 5 bases and J by 4 bases, leaving 8 bases between them. As DNA, the CDR3 is TGTGCCAGCAGCCCGGTTGGAGAGACCCAGTACTTC. This sequence encodes CASSPVGETQYF.

V gene TRBV4-2 combines with J gene TRBJ1-2; D unresolved. The ends were cut back, 0 bases at V and 0 bases at J, with 5 bases in the middle. The CDR3 has 14 residues. Germline assignment: CDR1 LGHNA and CDR2 YNFKEQ. This chain's CDR3 is CASSQERSNYGYTF. The CDR3 DNA is TGTGCCAGCAGCCAAGAGAGGTCTAACTATGGCTACACCTTC.

This sequence joins TRBV5-5 and TRBJ1-2; D gene unclear. CDR3 length: 16 residues. The ends were cut back, 1 base at V and 5 bases at J, with 18 bases in the middle. CDR1 SGHKS and CDR2 YYEKEE come from the germline V gene (reference sequence). This chain's CDR3 is CASSLTAHTTIYGYTF. CDR3 DNA sequence: TGTGCCAGCAGCTTGACAGCTCATACGACCATTTATGGCTACACCTTC.

This chain uses TRBV6-5 with TRBJ2-5, with D possibly matching TRBD1 (5 bases). With 5 bases removed from V and 2 bases from J, the gap between germline ends came to 12 bases. There are 14 residues in the CDR3. The V gene's germline CDR1 is MNHEY and CDR2 SVGAGI. The DNA for the CDR3 is TGTGCCAGCAGTACCTCCCAGGGACAAGAGACCCAGTACTTC. This codes for CASSTSQGQETQYF.

The genes are TRBV11-1 and TRBJ1-6; no firm D call. This CDR3 has 15 residues. V was clipped by 4 bases and J by 10 bases, with 17 bases between them. Per germline, CDR1 SGHAT and CDR2 FQDESV (reference sequence). CDR3 nucleotide sequence: TGTGCCAGCAGCTCCGGACGGTCCATAGCGTCACCCCTCCACTTT. As protein: CASSSGRSIASPLHF.

This sequence joins TRBV25-1 and TRBJ2-3; D gene unclear. The V and J ends lost 3 bases and 0 bases respectively, with 13 bases between them. The CDR3 is 16 amino acids. Per the germline V gene, CDR1 is MGHDK and CDR2 is SYGVNS. The CDR3 protein is CASSDWARDSTDTQYF. CDR3 nucleotides: TGTGCCAGCAGTGACTGGGCCCGCGACAGCACAGATACGCAGTATTTT.